This TCR beta chain was found in a study of T-cell reconstitution after alpha-beta-depleted transplantation in children. The ends were cut back, 2 bases at V and 7 bases at J, with 8 bases in the middle. Germline CDR1 reads MNHEY; CDR2 reads SVGAGI. CDR3 length: 13 residues. In the case of this clonotype: As yet, its antigen is unknown.

Unique molecular identifiers were incorporated into the prepared TCRbeta library. TCRdb reprocessed the PCR reads with MiXCR, giving one entry per CDR3 protein. This sample has hundreds of thousands of distinct CDR3 sequences, with 10% to 15% found just once. Study outcomes and limitations: T-cell counts and diversity at one year post-transplant came mainly from newly produced T cells. Surviving recipient T cells and thymic progenitors accounted for the high day-60 TCRbeta diversity observed in some patients.

The source material was PBMCs, sampled before TCRalphabeta/CD19-depleted stem cell transplant. V usage is TRBV6-5 and J usage is TRBJ2-2; D remains unclear. The sequence derives from a girl aged 2-10 years with congenital amegakaryocytic thrombocytopenia, due to receive a stem cell transplant. CDR3 sequence reads: CASSYGSYGELFF. The CDR3 DNA follows: TGTGCCAGCAGTTACGGATCTTACGGGGAGCTGTTTTTT.